Listed below are T cell receptor beta chains from one sample, sequenced in a study of CD8+ T cells in alopecia areata. Clones were read by immunoSEQ multiplex PCR, and TCRdb kept only the in-frame ones, dropping some. The sample holds 150,000 to 200,000 clones; about 66% are singletons and the top ten take about an eighth. The material sequenced was CD8+ T cells sorted from blood, taken at week 0. All receptors come from a human donor with alopecia areata. Each CDR3 is given with its conserved first and last residue. D genes are given only for firm matches. Only part of the rows carry a size: once, few, many, or a class if the clone is expanded.

j_call,v_call,d_call,clone_size,cdr3_nt,cdr3_aa
TRBJ1-1,TRBV28,-,few,TGTGCCAGCAGTTTGGGCGTTGAAGCTTTCTTT,CASSLGVEAFF
TRBJ1-5,TRBV4-1,TRBD1,-,TGCGCCAGCAGCCAAGAGCCGACAGGGAGATTCAATCAGCCCCAGCATTTT,CASSQEPTGRFNQPQHF
TRBJ1-3,TRBV4-1,TRBD1,-,TGCGCCAGCAGGAATCTAGGGACAGGAACCTCTGGAAACACCATATATTTT,CASRNLGTGTSGNTIYF
TRBJ2-7,TRBV2,TRBD2,-,TGTGCCAGCATCGGTCCCGGGACTAGGTACGAGCAGTACTTC,CASIGPGTRYEQYF
TRBJ2-7,TRBV2,TRBD1,-,TGTGCCAGCAGCCCACCCCGGACAGGGTACGGGCAGTACTTC,CASSPPRTGYGQYF
TRBJ2-3,TRBV13,TRBD2,-,TGTGCCAGCAGCACCCGGGGGGTGACCACAGATACGCAGTATTTT,CASSTRGVTTDTQYF
TRBJ2-5,TRBV11-2,-,-,TGTGCCAGCAGCTTAGGGCAGACCCAGTACTTC,CASSLGQTQYF
TRBJ1-2,TRBV11-2,TRBD1,-,TGTGCCAGCAGCCTCTCGGGACAGCTCTATGGCTACACCTTC,CASSLSGQLYGYTF
TRBJ2-2,TRBV7-8,-,-,TGTGCCAGCATGAACACCGGGGAGCTGTTTTTT,CASMNTGELFF
TRBJ2-1,TRBV7-9,-,-,TGTGCCAGCAGCTCCCCCCCTGGCAGAAGCTCCTACAATGAGCAGTTCTTC,CASSSPPGRSSYNEQFF
TRBJ2-3,TRBV5-1,-,few,TGCGCCAGCAGCTTGGCCACAAATCCGGATACGCAGTATTTT,CASSLATNPDTQYF
TRBJ2-5,TRBV5-6,-,-,TGTGCCAGCAGCTTGGAGGGGGGCGCGGAGCAAGAGACCCAGTACTTC,CASSLEGGAEQETQYF
TRBJ2-3,TRBV14,-,few,TGTGCCAGCAGCGGCAGCAGGGCGTTACTACGCACAGATACGCAGTATTTT,CASSGSRALLRTDTQYF
TRBJ1-1,TRBV29-1,TRBD1,once,TGCAGCGTTCCAGGACAGGGGAACACTGAAGCTTTCTTT,CSVPGQGNTEAFF
TRBJ1-2,TRBV29-1,TRBD1,-,TGCAGCATCGATCCGGGACAGGGAAGTGGCTACACCTTC,CSIDPGQGSGYTF
TRBJ2-5,TRBV7-9,-,-,TGTGCCAGCAGCTTGCCTGACGGGGTTGGGGAGACCCAGTACTTC,CASSLPDGVGETQYF
TRBJ2-7,TRBV10-3,-,-,TGTGCCATCAGTGGCCCTTCACAGGGTCGCACCTACGAGCAGTACTTC,CAISGPSQGRTYEQYF
TRBJ2-3,TRBV6-4,TRBD2,-,TGTGCCAGCAGTGACTCGGCTAGCGGGGGAATGGATACGCAGTATTTT,CASSDSASGGMDTQYF
TRBJ2-5,TRBV4-1,TRBD2,-,TGCGCCAGCAGCCAAGCTAGCGGGATGAACCAAGAGACCCAGTACTTC,CASSQASGMNQETQYF
TRBJ2-3,TRBV27,-,-,TGTGCCAGCAGTTTGTCGGACAGCACAGATACGCAGTATTTT,CASSLSDSTDTQYF
TRBJ2-7,TRBV2,TRBD2,-,TGTGCCACCATCGGGGAGGGGAGCAACGAGCAGTACTTC,CATIGEGSNEQYF
TRBJ2-7,TRBV21-1,-,few,TGTGCCAGCAGCAGCAGAGATCTCGGGGGCTACGAGCAGTACTTC,CASSSRDLGGYEQYF
TRBJ1-4,TRBV4-1,-,-,TGCGCCAGCAGCCCGCGCAGGGGCGATGCGGAAAAACTGTTTTTT,CASSPRRGDAEKLFF
TRBJ1-1,TRBV5-4,-,-,TGTGCCAGCAGCTTGAACACGGAGGCTTTCTTT,CASSLNTEAFF
TRBJ1-1,TRBV27,TRBD1,-,TGTGCCAGCAGTAGGGGGCAGGGCACTGAAGCTTTCTTT,CASSRGQGTEAFF
TRBJ2-7,TRBV7-7,TRBD1,-,TGTGCTAGCAGCCTGTACCCGCCGGGACAGGCGACGGGGGAGCAGTACTTC,CASSLYPPGQATGEQYF
TRBJ2-1,TRBV7-8,-,-,TGTGCCAGCAGCCGACAAGGGGACGGTTTTGAGCAGTTCTTC,CASSRQGDGFEQFF
TRBJ2-6,TRBV5-1,-,-,TGCGCCAGTAGCTCTACAGGGTACAACGTCCTGACTTTC,CASSSTGYNVLTF
TRBJ2-1,TRBV4-1,TRBD1,-,TGCGCCAGCAGCCAAGTGGCAGGGGGAGTAAATGAGCAGTTCTTC,CASSQVAGGVNEQFF
TRBJ2-3,TRBV29-1,-,-,TGCAGCGTCGACAGGGATACGCAGTATTTT,CSVDRDTQYF
TRBJ2-7,TRBV27,-,-,TGTGCCAGCAGTACCGCCGGGGCGTCCTACGAGCAGTACTTC,CASSTAGASYEQYF
TRBJ2-7,TRBV29-1,TRBD1,-,TGCAGCGTTGGCTGGGACAGGCCCTCCTACGAGCAGTACTTC,CSVGWDRPSYEQYF
TRBJ2-6,TRBV4-1,-,-,TGCGCCAGCAGCCCGAGGGGATCTGGGGCCAACGTCCTGACTTTC,CASSPRGSGANVLTF